These 2 T cell receptor beta chains originate from one sample sequenced in a study of control samples from healthy donors and cancer patients. TCRdb's table, derived via immunoSEQ multiplex PCR, lists solely in-frame clones and lacks some. The sample comprises some 71,000 clones, about nine tenths of which are singletons, and roughly 1.2% rests with the top ten. Sequenced: PBMCs. The receptors come from a woman between 50 and 59 years old with colorectal cancer.

This sequence joins TRBV7-3 and TRBJ2-2, with 9 bases matching TRBD1. With 2 bases clipped from V and 6 bases from J, the junction kept 7 bases outside the gene matches. The CDR3 is made up of 16 amino acids. The V gene's germline CDR1 is SGHTA and CDR2 FQGTGA. The CDR3 coding sequence is TGTGCCAGCAGCTTATTCGGACAGGGGTTCGCCGGGGAGCTGTTTTTT. It codes for CASSLFGQGFAGELFF.

The J gene is TRBJ2-2, the V gene TRBV2, with a weak D call TRBD2 (6 bases). The germline CDR1 and CDR2 sequences are SNHLY and FYNNEI. This CDR3 has 15 residues. The V gene lost 3 bases and the J gene lost 3 bases, with 11 bases spanning the gap. CDR3 protein: CASSDSGTDTGELFF. As DNA, the CDR3 is TGTGCCAGCAGTGATTCCGGGACTGACACCGGGGAGCTGTTTTTT.